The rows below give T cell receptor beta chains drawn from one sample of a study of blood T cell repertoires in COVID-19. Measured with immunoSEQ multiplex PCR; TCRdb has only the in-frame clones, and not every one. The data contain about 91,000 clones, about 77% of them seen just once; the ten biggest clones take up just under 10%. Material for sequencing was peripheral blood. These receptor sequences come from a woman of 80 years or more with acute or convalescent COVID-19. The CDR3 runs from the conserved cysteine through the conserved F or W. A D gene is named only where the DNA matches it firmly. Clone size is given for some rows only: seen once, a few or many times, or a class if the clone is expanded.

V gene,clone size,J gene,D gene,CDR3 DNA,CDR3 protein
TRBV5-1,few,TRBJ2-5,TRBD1,TGCGCCAGCACCTTCAACAGGGGCCAGGGGACCCAGTACTTC,CASTFNRGQGTQYF
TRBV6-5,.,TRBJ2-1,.,TGTGCCAGCCGACTCTCAAGCTACAATGAGCAGTTCTTC,CASRLSSYNEQFF
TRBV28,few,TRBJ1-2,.,TGTGCCAGCAGTTTAGCGGCTCACTATGGCTACACCTTC,CASSLAAHYGYTF
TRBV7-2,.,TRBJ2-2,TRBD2,TGTGCCAGCAGCTTAGCCGCGGGGGGTGTCGGGGAGCTGTTTTTT,CASSLAAGGVGELFF
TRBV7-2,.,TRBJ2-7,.,TGTGCCAGCAGCACCAACGGGCGGGGACCCTACTTC,CASSTNGRGPYF
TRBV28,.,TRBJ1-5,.,TGTGCCAGCACAGTACCAAGGGGGGACTATAGCAATCAGCCCCAGCATTTT,CASTVPRGDYSNQPQHF
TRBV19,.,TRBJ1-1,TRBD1,TGTGCCAGTAACGGACAGGGGTTTGGGGGCACTGAAGCTTTCTTT,CASNGQGFGGTEAFF
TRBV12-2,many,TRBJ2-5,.,TGTGCAAGTCGCTTAGCCAGGGAGGTGGAGACCCAGTACTTC,CASRLAREVETQYF
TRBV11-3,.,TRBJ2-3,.,TGTGCCAGCAGCTCCCAGGATACGCAGTATTTT,CASSSQDTQYF
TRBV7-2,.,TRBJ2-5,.,TGTGCCAGCAGCTTAAGGGGCGGGAAAATGGAAGAGACCCAGTACTTC,CASSLRGGKMEETQYF
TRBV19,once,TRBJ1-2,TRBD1,TGTGCCAGTAGTAGGGACAGCCCGACAAGGAGCGGCTACACCTTC,CASSRDSPTRSGYTF
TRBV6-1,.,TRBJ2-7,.,TGTGCCAGCAGTGACAGGGTTGGTATCGGGTACTTC,CASSDRVGIGYF
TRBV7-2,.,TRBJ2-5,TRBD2,TGTGCCAGCAGCTTAGTTGGTAGCGGGGAACAGTACTTC,CASSLVGSGEQYF
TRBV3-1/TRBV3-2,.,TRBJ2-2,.,TGTGCCAGCAGCCAAGATAATGGGCCCGGGGAGCTGTTTTTT,CASSQDNGPGELFF
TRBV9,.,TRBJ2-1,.,TGTGCCAGCAGCGCTACCTCCGGGAGCATCTACAATGAGCAGTTCTTC,CASSATSGSIYNEQFF
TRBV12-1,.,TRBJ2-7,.,TGTGCCAGCAGCTTCTCCGGGGGGGAGCCCTACGAGCAGTACTTC,CASSFSGGEPYEQYF
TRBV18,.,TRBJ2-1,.,TGTGCCAGCTCACCACCGGGCGGGATTAACTACAATGAGCAGTTCTTC,CASSPPGGINYNEQFF
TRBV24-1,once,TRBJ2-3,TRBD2,TGTGCCACCAGTGACCCTAGCGGGGGGGGCGATACGCAGTATTTT,CATSDPSGGGDTQYF
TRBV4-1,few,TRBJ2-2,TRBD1,TGCGCCAGCAGCCAAAGAAGCAGGGGGCATTCCGGGGAGCTGTTTTTT,CASSQRSRGHSGELFF
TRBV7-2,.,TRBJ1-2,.,TGTGCCAGCAGCGAATCGGGGGGGCGCGGCTATGGCTACACCTTC,CASSESGGRGYGYTF
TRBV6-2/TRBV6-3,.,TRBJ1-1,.,TGTGCCAGCAGCCTACTACAGGGTTTAGGCACTGAAGCTTTCTTT,CASSLLQGLGTEAFF
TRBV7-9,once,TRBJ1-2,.,TGTGCCAGCACCGAGACGGCGGACTATGGCTACACCTTC,CASTETADYGYTF
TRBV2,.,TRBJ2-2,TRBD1,TGTGCCAGCAGTCGTCCGGGACAGGGTATCACCACCGGGGAGCTGTTTTTT,CASSRPGQGITTGELFF
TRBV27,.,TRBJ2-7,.,TGTGCCAGCAGTCCGTGGGGGGGCCACGAGCAGTACTTC,CASSPWGGHEQYF
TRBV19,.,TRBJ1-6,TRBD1,TGTGCCAGTAGGACAGGGGCCGATAATTCACCCCTCCACTTT,CASRTGADNSPLHF
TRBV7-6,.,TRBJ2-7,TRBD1,TGTGCCAGCAGCTTAGGGCCACCGGGACAGCAGTACGAGCAGTACTTC,CASSLGPPGQQYEQYF
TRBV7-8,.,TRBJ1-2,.,TGTGCCAGCAGCTTACGGATTTTCCGGCGGCAGACCTATGGCTACACCTTC,CASSLRIFRRQTYGYTF
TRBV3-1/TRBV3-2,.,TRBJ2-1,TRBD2,TGTGCCAGCAGCCAAGTGTCGGGGGGCTACAATGAGCAGTTCTTC,CASSQVSGGYNEQFF
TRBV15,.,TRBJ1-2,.,TGTGCCACCAGCATCTCCGAAGGGGGTTCTAACTATGGCTACACCTTC,CATSISEGGSNYGYTF
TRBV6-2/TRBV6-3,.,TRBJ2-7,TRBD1,TGTGCCAGCAGTTATCACGTGGACAGGGTGGAGCAGTACTTC,CASSYHVDRVEQYF
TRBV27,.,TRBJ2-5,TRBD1,TGTGCCAGCAGTTACGGGACAGTTCAAGAGACCCAGTACTTC,CASSYGTVQETQYF
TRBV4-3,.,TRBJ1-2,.,TGCGCCAGCAGCCAAGATGCGGGACGGGGGGGCTATGGCTACACCTTC,CASSQDAGRGGYGYTF
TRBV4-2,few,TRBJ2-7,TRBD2,TGTGCCAGCAGCTCATATAGCGGGGGGGGCTACGAGCAGTACTTC,CASSSYSGGGYEQYF
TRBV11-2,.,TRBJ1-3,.,TGTGCCAGCAGAACCGGAGGGGCTGGAAACACCATATATTTT,CASRTGGAGNTIYF
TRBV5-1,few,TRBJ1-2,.,TGCGCCAGCAGCTTGGATCAGGGGCGGCCTTATGGCTACACCTTC,CASSLDQGRPYGYTF
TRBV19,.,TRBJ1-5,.,TGTGCCAGTAGTATAGCCGGGAGAGGACAGCCCCAGCATTTT,CASSIAGRGQPQHF
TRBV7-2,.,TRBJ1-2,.,TGTGCCAGCAGCTCGCGAGGAGGGATGGGAGGCTACACCTTC,CASSSRGGMGGYTF
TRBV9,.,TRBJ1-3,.,TGTGCCAGCAGCGTCACGGGGAACTCTGGAAACACCATATATTTT,CASSVTGNSGNTIYF
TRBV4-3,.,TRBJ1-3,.,TGCGCCAGCAGCCAAGATGGGGGGTACTCCTCTGGAAACACCATATATTTT,CASSQDGGYSSGNTIYF
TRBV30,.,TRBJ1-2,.,TGTGCCTGTGGCGCGGCGGCTGGCTACACCTTC,CACGAAAGYTF
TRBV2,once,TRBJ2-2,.,TGTGCCAGCAGCGCGGGGTCCGGGAACACCGGGGAGCTGTTTTTT,CASSAGSGNTGELFF
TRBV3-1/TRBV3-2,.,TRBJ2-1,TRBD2,TGTGCCAGCAGCCAAGAAAGGACTAGCGGGGGCCTCTACAATGAGCAGTTCTTC,CASSQERTSGGLYNEQFF
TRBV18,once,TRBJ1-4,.,TGTGCCAGCTCACCAATAACTACGGGACTCACTCTTAGTGAAAAACTGTTTTTT,CASSPITTGLTLSEKLFF
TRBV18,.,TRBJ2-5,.,TGTGCCAGTTCATGGACTGATCAAGAGACCCAGTACTTC,CASSWTDQETQYF
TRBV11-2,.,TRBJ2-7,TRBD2,TGTGCCAGCAGCTTCATTAGCGGGGGGGCCTACGAGCAGTACTTC,CASSFISGGAYEQYF
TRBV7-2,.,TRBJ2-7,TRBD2,TGTGCCAGCAGCTTGAATATAGCGGGGCCCTACGAGCAGTACTTC,CASSLNIAGPYEQYF
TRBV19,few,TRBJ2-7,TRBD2,TGTGCCAGTAGCACCGGACTAGCGGGAAGCCACGAGCAGTACTTC,CASSTGLAGSHEQYF
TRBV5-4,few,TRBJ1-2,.,TGTGCCAGCAGCCCTACAGGTATCTATGGCTACACCTTC,CASSPTGIYGYTF
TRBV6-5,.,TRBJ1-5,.,TGTGCCAGCAGCCTTGACACCGGGAGTCGGCCCCAGCATTTT,CASSLDTGSRPQHF
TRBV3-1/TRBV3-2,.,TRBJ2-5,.,TGTGCCAGCAGCCAAGTCCCTAGCGCGGAGACCCAGTACTTC,CASSQVPSAETQYF
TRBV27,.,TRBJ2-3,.,TGTGCCAGCACCCGGACCATAGGGGCCTATACGCAGTATTTT,CASTRTIGAYTQYF
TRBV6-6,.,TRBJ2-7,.,TGTGCCAGCACAGGAAGGGGTGGCGCCGAGCAGTACTTC,CASTGRGGAEQYF
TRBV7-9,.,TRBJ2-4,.,TGTGCCAGCAGCTTTGCACTAGCCAAAAACATTCAGTACTTC,CASSFALAKNIQYF
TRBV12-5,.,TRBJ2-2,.,TGTGCTAGTGGTACTCCCGCGGGGGGGGAGCTGTTTTTT,CASGTPAGGELFF
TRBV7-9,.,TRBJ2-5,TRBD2,TGTGCCAGCAGCGCAAGGGCGGGGGGGCGACAAGAGACCCAGTACTTC,CASSARAGGRQETQYF
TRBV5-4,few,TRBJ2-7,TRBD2,TGTGCCAGCAGCTTGGGTTGGACTAGCGGCTACACCTACGAGCAGTACTTC,CASSLGWTSGYTYEQYF